Detailed here is one TCR beta chain. This CDR3 spans 16 amino acids. Trimming left V 4 bases short and J 5 bases short, with 20 bases between. Looked up from germline, CDR1 is KGHSH and CDR2 is LQKENI. This specimen comes from a study of T cell responses to AZD1222 COVID-19 vaccine. The protocol was immunoSEQ multiplex PCR, while the TCRdb copy is restricted to in-frame clones and leaves out a portion. In the table there are some 140,000 clones, around 85% of which are singletons. The clonotype originates from an adult who received the MenACWY meningococcal vaccine as a control. The sequences come from peripheral blood, collected 28 days after the second dose of the MenACWY control vaccine. The rearrangement uses TRBV18 and TRBJ1-1, with D maybe TRBD1 (5 bases). CDR3: CASSLSGGGLETEAFF. CDR3 sequence (DNA): TGTGCCAGCTCACTTAGTGGGGGAGGGCTTGAGACTGAAGCTTTCTTT.